This T cell receptor (beta chain) was identified in a study of cytomegalovirus exposure and HLA in healthy donors. A multiplex PCR was run with 60 Vbeta primers and 13 Jbeta primers. Profiled with immunoSEQ multiplex PCR; TCRdb holds only in-frame clones, not every one. The data contain approximately 190,000 clones, 75% to 85% of them singletons. This CDR3 comprises 15 residues. V gave up 2 bases and J gave up 2 bases, with 11 bases separating them. Germline values: CDR1 SGHRS, CDR2 YFSETQ. The TCR comes from a woman between 18 and 29 years old in good health and CMV-seronegative. Sequenced input: PBMCs. V is TRBV5-1 and J is TRBJ2-1; perhaps TRBD1 as D (6 bases). CDR3 sequence: CASSLQGTAYNEQFF. The CDR3, as DNA: TGCGCCAGCAGCTTACAGGGAACGGCCTACAATGAGCAGTTCTTC.